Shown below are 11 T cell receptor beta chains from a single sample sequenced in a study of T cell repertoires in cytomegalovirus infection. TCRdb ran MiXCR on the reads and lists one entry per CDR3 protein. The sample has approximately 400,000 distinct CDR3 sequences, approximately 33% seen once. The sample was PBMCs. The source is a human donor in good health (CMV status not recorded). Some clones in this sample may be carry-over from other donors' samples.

CDR3 residues: CASTPFRGGSIGELFF. The CDR3 nucleotides read TGTGCCAGCACCCCGTTTAGGGGGGGCTCTATCGGGGAGCTGTTTTTT. The chain couples TRBV12-3 or TRBV12-4 to TRBJ2-2, with D maybe TRBD2 (7 bases). CDR3 size: 16 residues. Trimming stripped 7 bases from V and 7 bases from J, with 22 bases between.

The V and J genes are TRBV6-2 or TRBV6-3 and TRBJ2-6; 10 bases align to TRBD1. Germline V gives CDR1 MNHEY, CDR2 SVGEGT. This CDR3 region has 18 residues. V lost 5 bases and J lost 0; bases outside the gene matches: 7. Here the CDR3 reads CASSVRQGASSGANVLTF. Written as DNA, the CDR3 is TGTGCCAGCAGTGTAAGACAGGGGGCGAGCTCTGGGGCCAACGTCCTGACTTTC.

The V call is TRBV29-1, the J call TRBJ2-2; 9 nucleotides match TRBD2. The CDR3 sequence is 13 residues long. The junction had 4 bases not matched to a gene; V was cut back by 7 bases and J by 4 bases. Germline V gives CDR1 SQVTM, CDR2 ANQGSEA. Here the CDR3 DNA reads TGCAGCGCCAGACTAGCGGTCACCGGGGAGCTGTTTTTT. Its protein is CSARLAVTGELFF.

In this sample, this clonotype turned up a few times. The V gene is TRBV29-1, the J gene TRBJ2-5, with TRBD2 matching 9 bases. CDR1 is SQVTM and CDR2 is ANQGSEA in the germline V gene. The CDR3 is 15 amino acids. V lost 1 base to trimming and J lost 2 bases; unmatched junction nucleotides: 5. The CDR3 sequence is CSVEGQRGVQETQYF. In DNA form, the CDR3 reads TGCAGCGTTGAAGGGCAGCGGGGGGTACAAGAGACCCAGTACTTC.

CDR3 amino acids: CSARTGSNQPQHF. The CDR3 DNA follows: TGCAGTGCTAGAACAGGGAGCAATCAGCCCCAGCATTTT. This chain connects TRBV20-1 to TRBJ1-5, with a tentative D call TRBD1 (6 bases). Germline loops: CDR1 DFQATT, CDR2 SNEGSKA (reference sequence). The V end lost 2 bases, the J end lost 1 base, and 6 bases lay between the germline ends. This CDR3 spans 13 amino acids.

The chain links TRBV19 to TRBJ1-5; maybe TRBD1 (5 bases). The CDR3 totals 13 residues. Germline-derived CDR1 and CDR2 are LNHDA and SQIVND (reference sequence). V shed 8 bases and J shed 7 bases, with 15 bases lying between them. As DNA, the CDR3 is TGTGCCAGTTCCCCAGGGCTGGGCCAGCCCCAGCATTTT. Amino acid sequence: CASSPGLGQPQHF.

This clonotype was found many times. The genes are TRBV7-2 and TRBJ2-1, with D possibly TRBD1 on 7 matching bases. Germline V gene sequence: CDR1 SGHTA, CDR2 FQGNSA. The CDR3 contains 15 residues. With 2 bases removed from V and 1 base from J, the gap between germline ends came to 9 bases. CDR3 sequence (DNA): TGTGCCAGCAGCTTACAGGGGGGTTCCTACAATGAGCAGTTCTTC. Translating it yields CASSLQGGSYNEQFF.

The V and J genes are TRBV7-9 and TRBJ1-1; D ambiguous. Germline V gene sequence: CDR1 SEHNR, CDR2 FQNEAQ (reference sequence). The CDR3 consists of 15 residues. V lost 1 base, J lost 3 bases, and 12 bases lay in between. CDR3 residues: CASSLDTKWDTEAFF. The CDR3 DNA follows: TGTGCCAGCAGCTTAGACACGAAATGGGACACTGAAGCTTTCTTT. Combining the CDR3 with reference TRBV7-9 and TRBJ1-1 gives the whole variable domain DTGVSQNPRHKITKRGQNVTFRCDPISEHNRLYWYRQTLGQGPEFLTYFQNEAQLEKSRLLSDRFSAERPKGSFSTLEIQRTEQGDSAMYLCASSLDTKWDTEAFFGQGTRLTVV.

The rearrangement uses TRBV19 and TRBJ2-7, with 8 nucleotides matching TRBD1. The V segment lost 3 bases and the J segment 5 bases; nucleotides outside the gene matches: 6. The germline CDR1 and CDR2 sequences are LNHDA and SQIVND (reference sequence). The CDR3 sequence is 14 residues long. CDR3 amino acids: CASSISPGQDEQYF. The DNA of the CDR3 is TGTGCCAGTAGTATCTCACCGGGACAGGACGAGCAGTACTTC.

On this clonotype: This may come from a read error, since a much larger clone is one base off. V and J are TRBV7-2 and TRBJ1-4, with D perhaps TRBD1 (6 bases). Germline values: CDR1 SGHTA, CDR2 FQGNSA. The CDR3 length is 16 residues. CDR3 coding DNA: TGTGCCAGCAGCTTATACACAGGGCTTACTAATGAAAAACTGTATTTT. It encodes CASSLYTGLTNEKLYF. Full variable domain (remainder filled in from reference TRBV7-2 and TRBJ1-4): GAGVSQSPSNKVTEKGKDVELRCDPISGHTALYWYRQSLGQGLEFLIYFQGNSAPDKSGLPSDRFSAERTGGSVSTLTIQRTQQEDSAVYLCASSLYTGLTNEKLYFGSGTQLSVL.

CDR3 in amino acids: CAITGTGIPYGDGYTF. CDR3 bases: TGTGCCATCACCGGGACAGGGATCCCCTATGGAGATGGCTACACCTTC. V usage is TRBV12-3 or TRBV12-4 and J usage is TRBJ1-2; TRBD1 matches at 9 bases. The CDR3 contains 16 residues. The V gene end was trimmed by 10 bases and the J gene end by 6 bases; junction bases not matched to a gene: 18.